This TCR beta chain was identified during a study of relationships among human T cell subsets. Overall study results and limits: Many CDR3s were shared across Th1, Th2 and regulatory subsets.

The CDR3 runs to 16 residues. Remarks on this clonotype: Its antigen is not known.

The T cell receptor alpha and beta CDR3 regions were amplified from mRNA by semiquantitative ARM-PCR. Tagged nested gene-specific primers were used first, then communal superprimers amplified exponentially. TCRdb reanalysed the multiplex PCR reads using MiXCR and keeps one entry per CDR3 protein. The data show fewer than 15,000 distinct CDR3 sequences, about 60% seen once. Anti-CD25 beads selected CD4+CD25+ regulatory T cells from positively selected CD4+ cells. Sequencing was done on a sample of Tregs sorted from blood. The chain couples TRBV21-1 to TRBJ1-5. TRBV21-1 is tagged as a pseudogene. The receptor's source is a man aged 35-49 years in good health. The chain's CDR3 is CASSKALLEGNQPQHF. Written as DNA, the CDR3 is TGTGCCAGCAGCAAAGCCCTACTTGAGGGCAATCAGCCCCAGCATTTT.